These T cell receptor beta chains were read from a single sample in a study of a mutant IDH1 vaccine in newly diagnosed glioma. The antigens these receptors bind are not known. Assay: immunoSEQ multiplex PCR; the TCRdb copy retains only in-frame clones and omits some. The profile shows tens of thousands of clones, 81% of them singletons. This material consisted of PBMCs, taken from a glioma patient whose treatment included an IDH1 peptide vaccine. These receptors originate from a woman between 40 and 50 years old with glioma. Some clones in this sample may be carry-over from other donors' samples. The CDR3 runs from the conserved cysteine through the conserved F or W. The D gene is left open where the match is weak. Some rows have no size entry. The others give once, few or many, or a class for an expanded clone.

cdr3_nt | cdr3_aa | j_call | v_call | clone_size | d_call
TGTGCCAGCAGTGAAAATCAGCCCCAGCATTTT | CASSENQPQHF | TRBJ1-5 | TRBV6-1 | NA | NA
TGCGCCAGCAGTGAACAGTCAGGGTTATACTACGAGCAGTACTTC | CASSEQSGLYYEQYF | TRBJ2-7 | TRBV5-1 | NA | NA
TGTGCCAGCTCACCCTTGCTCGGTCCCGAGGAGCAGTTCTTC | CASSPLLGPEEQFF | TRBJ2-1 | TRBV18 | NA | NA
TGTGCCAGCAGCACAGGGGGCTTGGGCTACACCTTC | CASSTGGLGYTF | TRBJ1-2 | TRBV5-6 | NA | TRBD1
TGTGCCAGCAGCTTTACCAGAGATACGCAGTATTTT | CASSFTRDTQYF | TRBJ2-3 | TRBV5-8 | once | NA
TGTGCCAGTAAACCCGGGACAAGAGTTTATGGCTACACCTTC | CASKPGTRVYGYTF | TRBJ1-2 | TRBV19 | few | NA
TGTGCCAGCAGCTTGGGGCCAGACAACTACGAGCAGTACTTC | CASSLGPDNYEQYF | TRBJ2-7 | TRBV5-4 | NA | NA
TGCGCCAGCAGTCAATCCGCTCCAACCGGGACAGCCTACGAGCAGTACTTC | CASSQSAPTGTAYEQYF | TRBJ2-7 | TRBV23-1 | NA | TRBD1
TGTGCCAGCAGCTTACAGGGTTTTTCCTATAATTCACCCCTCCACTTT | CASSLQGFSYNSPLHF | TRBJ1-6 | TRBV7-2 | NA | NA
TGTGCCAGCAGTTATTCCCAGCGGGGGGGCCACAATGAGCAGTTCTTC | CASSYSQRGGHNEQFF | TRBJ2-1 | TRBV6-6 | NA | TRBD2
TGTGCCAGCACCAGTTGGGCTGTAAACTACGAGCAGTACTTC | CASTSWAVNYEQYF | TRBJ2-7 | TRBV27 | NA | NA
TGTGCCAGTAGTATAAGAGAGCAGGGAAGAAACACCATATATTTT | CASSIREQGRNTIYF | TRBJ1-3 | TRBV19 | NA | NA
TGTGCCAGCTCACCAGAGACAGGACGTGAAGCTTTCTTT | CASSPETGREAFF | TRBJ1-1 | TRBV18 | few | NA